Listed below are T cell receptor beta chains from one sample, sequenced in a study of vaccination and CD4 T cells after COVID-19. Their specific antigens are unknown. TCRdb re-called the PCR reads through MiXCR, storing one row per CDR3 protein. The data contain some 13,000 distinct CDR3 sequences, 30% to 35% of them seen just once; the ten biggest clones take up 9.5% to 13%. Source material: CD4+ T cells from blood, cultured in vitro. The receptors come from a human donor who had recovered from COVID-19. The CDR3 runs from the conserved cysteine through the conserved F or W. The D gene is left open where the match is weak. Some rows mark clone size as missing; the rest say once, few, many or name a class of expanded clone.

j_call: TRBJ2-1
cdr3_length: 16
clone_size: few
v_call: TRBV5-4
d_call: TRBD2
cdr3_aa: CASSLAAGVSYNEQFF
cdr3_nt: TGTGCCAGCAGCTTGGCCGCGGGAGTATCCTACAATGAGCAGTTCTTC

j_call: TRBJ2-3
cdr3_length: 12
clone_size: few
v_call: TRBV20-1
d_call: -
cdr3_aa: CSARPGLDTQYF
cdr3_nt: TGCAGTGCCAGACCGGGACTCGATACGCAGTATTTT

j_call: TRBJ2-7
cdr3_length: 16
clone_size: -
v_call: TRBV28
d_call: TRBD1
cdr3_aa: CASSLSAGTAIYEQYF
cdr3_nt: TGTGCCAGCAGTTTATCCGCCGGGACAGCGATCTACGAGCAGTACTTC

j_call: TRBJ1-6
cdr3_length: 15
clone_size: -
v_call: TRBV28
d_call: -
cdr3_aa: CASSLSGTYNSPLHF
cdr3_nt: TGTGCCAGCAGTTTATCAGGGACCTATAATTCACCCCTCCACTTT

j_call: TRBJ2-1
cdr3_length: 15
clone_size: once
v_call: TRBV25-1
d_call: TRBD1
cdr3_aa: CASTSKRTGANEQFF
cdr3_nt: TGTGCCAGCACCTCCAAAAGGACAGGGGCGAATGAGCAGTTCTTC

j_call: TRBJ2-5
cdr3_length: 16
clone_size: -
v_call: TRBV9
d_call: TRBD2
cdr3_aa: CASSVARTSGQETQYF
cdr3_nt: TGTGCCAGCAGCGTAGCTAGGACTAGCGGTCAAGAGACCCAGTACTTC

j_call: TRBJ2-5
cdr3_length: 13
clone_size: few
v_call: TRBV15
d_call: TRBD1
cdr3_aa: CATSVGTEETQYF
cdr3_nt: TGTGCCACCAGCGTAGGGACAGAAGAGACCCAGTACTTC

j_call: TRBJ2-1
cdr3_length: 19
clone_size: -
v_call: TRBV7-9
d_call: -
cdr3_aa: CASSLGSWGGQPSYNEQFF
cdr3_nt: TGTGCCAGCAGCTTAGGTTCATGGGGCGGGCAACCCTCCTACAATGAGCAGTTCTTC

j_call: TRBJ2-1
cdr3_length: 16
clone_size: -
v_call: TRBV4-2
d_call: TRBD2
cdr3_aa: CASSQEASGGNNEQFF
cdr3_nt: TGTGCCAGCAGCCAAGAGGCGAGCGGGGGGAACAATGAGCAGTTCTTC

j_call: TRBJ2-7
cdr3_length: 17
clone_size: -
v_call: TRBV20-1
d_call: TRBD2
cdr3_aa: CSADSGFTGTSGYEQYF
cdr3_nt: TGCAGTGCCGATTCCGGGTTCACCGGGACTAGCGGTTACGAGCAGTACTTC

j_call: TRBJ2-4
cdr3_length: 12
clone_size: few
v_call: TRBV20-1
d_call: -
cdr3_aa: CSASVSKNIQYF
cdr3_nt: TGCAGTGCTAGTGTTAGCAAAAACATTCAGTACTTC

j_call: TRBJ2-1
cdr3_length: 12
clone_size: -
v_call: TRBV6-4
d_call: TRBD2
cdr3_aa: CASSAPSGRKFF
cdr3_nt: TGTGCCAGCAGTGCCCCGAGCGGGAGGAAGTTCTTC

j_call: TRBJ1-4
cdr3_length: 13
clone_size: few
v_call: TRBV2
d_call: -
cdr3_aa: CASSEGQREKLFF
cdr3_nt: TGTGCCAGCAGTGAGGGTCAACGGGAAAAACTGTTTTTT

j_call: TRBJ2-3
cdr3_length: 16
clone_size: -
v_call: TRBV2
d_call: TRBD2
cdr3_aa: CASFAGVARGTDTQYF
cdr3_nt: TGTGCCAGCTTCGCGGGAGTCGCGCGGGGCACAGATACGCAGTATTTT

j_call: TRBJ2-3
cdr3_length: 12
clone_size: few
v_call: TRBV20-1
d_call: -
cdr3_aa: CSASRTTDTQYF
cdr3_nt: TGCAGTGCTTCTCGGACCACAGATACGCAGTATTTT

j_call: TRBJ2-7
cdr3_length: 17
clone_size: -
v_call: TRBV19
d_call: -
cdr3_aa: CASHPGATVLGVHEQYF
cdr3_nt: TGTGCCAGCCACCCCGGGGCTACCGTCCTAGGGGTCCACGAGCAGTACTTC

j_call: TRBJ2-2
cdr3_length: 16
clone_size: -
v_call: TRBV7-2
d_call: TRBD2
cdr3_aa: CASSLGLAGGTGELFF
cdr3_nt: TGTGCCAGCAGCTTGGGACTAGCGGGAGGGACCGGGGAGCTGTTTTTT

j_call: TRBJ2-3
cdr3_length: 15
clone_size: -
v_call: TRBV5-8
d_call: TRBD1
cdr3_aa: CASSLIDRATDTQYF
cdr3_nt: TGTGCCAGCAGCTTGATCGACAGGGCGACAGATACGCAGTATTTT

j_call: TRBJ2-7
cdr3_length: 14
clone_size: -
v_call: TRBV5-1
d_call: -
cdr3_aa: CASSLQGGAYEQYF
cdr3_nt: TGCGCCAGCAGCTTACAGGGCGGGGCCTACGAGCAGTACTTC

j_call: TRBJ1-5
cdr3_length: 15
clone_size: few
v_call: TRBV28
d_call: -
cdr3_aa: CASSSPRRVNQPQHF
cdr3_nt: TGTGCCAGCAGTTCCCCCCGGAGGGTCAATCAGCCCCAGCATTTT

j_call: TRBJ1-5
cdr3_length: 16
clone_size: -
v_call: TRBV19
d_call: -
cdr3_aa: CASRRDRTYSNQPQHF
cdr3_nt: TGTGCCAGTAGGAGAGACAGAACCTATAGCAATCAGCCCCAGCATTTT

j_call: TRBJ2-1
cdr3_length: 16
clone_size: -
v_call: TRBV7-9
d_call: TRBD1
cdr3_aa: CASSPNQGARANEQFF
cdr3_nt: TGTGCCAGCAGCCCGAACCAGGGGGCGCGTGCCAATGAGCAGTTCTTC

j_call: TRBJ1-5
cdr3_length: 13
clone_size: -
v_call: TRBV19
d_call: -
cdr3_aa: CASSPSVFQPQHF
cdr3_nt: TGTGCCAGTAGTCCGTCCGTGTTTCAGCCCCAGCATTTT

j_call: TRBJ2-5
cdr3_length: 14
clone_size: few
v_call: TRBV5-6
d_call: TRBD2
cdr3_aa: CASSFRGGSETQYF
cdr3_nt: TGTGCCAGCAGCTTTCGGGGGGGGTCAGAGACCCAGTACTTC

j_call: TRBJ1-2
cdr3_length: 16
clone_size: -
v_call: TRBV5-1
d_call: -
cdr3_aa: CASSLVVTGTNYGYTF
cdr3_nt: TGCGCCAGCAGCTTGGTGGTGACAGGCACTAACTATGGCTACACCTTC

j_call: TRBJ2-7
cdr3_length: 13
clone_size: -
v_call: TRBV20-1
d_call: TRBD2
cdr3_aa: CSARDPGGVSEYF
cdr3_nt: TGCAGTGCTAGAGACCCCGGGGGGGTTTCTGAGTACTTC

j_call: TRBJ2-3
cdr3_length: 12
clone_size: -
v_call: TRBV25-1
d_call: -
cdr3_aa: CASSASTDTQYF
cdr3_nt: TGTGCCAGCAGTGCTAGCACAGATACGCAGTATTTT